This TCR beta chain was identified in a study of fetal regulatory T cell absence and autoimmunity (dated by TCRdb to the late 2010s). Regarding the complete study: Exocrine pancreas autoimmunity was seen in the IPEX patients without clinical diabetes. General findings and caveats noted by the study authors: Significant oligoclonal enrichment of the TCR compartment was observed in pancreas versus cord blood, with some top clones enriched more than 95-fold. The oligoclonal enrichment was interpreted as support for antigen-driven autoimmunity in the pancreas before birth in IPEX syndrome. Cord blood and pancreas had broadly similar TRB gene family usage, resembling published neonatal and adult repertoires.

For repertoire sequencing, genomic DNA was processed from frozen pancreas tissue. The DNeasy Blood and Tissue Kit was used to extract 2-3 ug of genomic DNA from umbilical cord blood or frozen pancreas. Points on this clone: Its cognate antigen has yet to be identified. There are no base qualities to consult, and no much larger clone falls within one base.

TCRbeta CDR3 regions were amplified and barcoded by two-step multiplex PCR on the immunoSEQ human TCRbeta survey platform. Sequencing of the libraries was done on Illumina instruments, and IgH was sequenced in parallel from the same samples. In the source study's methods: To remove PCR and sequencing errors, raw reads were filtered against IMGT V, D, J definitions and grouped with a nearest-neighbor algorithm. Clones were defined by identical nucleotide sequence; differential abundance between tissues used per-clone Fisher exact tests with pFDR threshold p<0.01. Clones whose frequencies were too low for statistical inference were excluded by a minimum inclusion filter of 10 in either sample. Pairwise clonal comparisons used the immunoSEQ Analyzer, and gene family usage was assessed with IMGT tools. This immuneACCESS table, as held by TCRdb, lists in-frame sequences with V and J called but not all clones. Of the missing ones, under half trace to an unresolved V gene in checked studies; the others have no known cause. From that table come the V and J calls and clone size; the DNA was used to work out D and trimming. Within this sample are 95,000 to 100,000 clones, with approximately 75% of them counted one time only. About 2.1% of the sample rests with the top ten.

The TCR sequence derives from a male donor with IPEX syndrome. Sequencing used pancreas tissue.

The nucleotides read TGTGCCAGCAGCGTTTCACCTGGGGCTAGCGGCTACGAGCAGTACTTC. This sequence encodes CASSVSPGASGYEQYF. The chain uses TRBV9 and TRBJ2-7; 7 junctional bases match TRBD2. V is cut back by 2 bases and J by 3 bases, with 11 bases in the junction unmatched. Reading the germline V gene gives CDR1 SGDLS and CDR2 YYNGEE. Measured from the cysteine to the phenylalanine, the CDR3 is 16 residues long. The only DNA kept is the CDR3, 48 bases in frame from the first base.